The 10 T cell receptor beta chains given below trace back to one sample, sequenced in a study of blood T cell repertoires in COVID-19. Using immunoSEQ multiplex PCR, the repertoire was profiled, and TCRdb retains in-frame clones only, with some absent. Of about 34,000 clones in the sample, roughly 78% were seen once. Sequencing was done on a sample of peripheral blood. Receptors originate from a woman aged 65 to 85 with acute or convalescent COVID-19.

This clone was observed a single time. The J gene is TRBJ2-7, the V gene TRBV27; TRBD2 is a possible D gene (5 bases). The CDR3 runs to 13 residues. The V gene lost 2 bases and the J gene lost 0 bases, with 5 bases spanning the gap. CDR1 is MNHEY and CDR2 is SMNVEV in the germline V gene (reference sequence). Here the CDR3 reads CASSLDYSYEQYF. CDR3 bases: TGTGCCAGCAGTTTAGACTACTCCTACGAGCAGTACTTC.

The chain joins TRBV3-1 (or the pseudogene TRBV3-2) to TRBJ2-5, with D perhaps TRBD1 (6 bases). Germline V gives CDR1 LGHDT, CDR2 YNNKEL (reference sequence). V was clipped by 1 base and J by 1 base, with 10 bases between them. The CDR3 runs to 15 residues. CDR3: CASSQVRTAQETQYF. The CDR3 DNA sequence: TGTGCCAGCAGCCAAGTGCGGACAGCCCAAGAGACCCAGTACTTC.

The table lists this clone with a count of one. The J gene is TRBJ1-1, the V gene TRBV19; 7 positions agree with TRBD1. The trim removed 1 base at V and 3 bases at J, leaving 5 bases unmatched. Germline lookup yields CDR1 LNHDA and CDR2 SQIVND (reference sequence). The CDR3 consists of 15 residues. CDR3 in DNA: TGTGCCAGTAGTATAGTAGGGGGCTGGGACACTGAAGCTTTCTTT. The encoded protein is CASSIVGGWDTEAFF. Supplemented by reference TRBV19 and TRBJ1-1, the full variable domain reads DGGITQSPKYLFRKEGQNVTLSCEQNLNHDAMYWYRQDPGQGLRLIYYSQIVNDFQKGDIAEGYSVSREKKESFPLTVTSAQKNPTAFYLCASSIVGGWDTEAFFGQGTRLTVV.

V and J are TRBV28 and TRBJ2-1; 8 bases are a match to TRBD2. The J segment lost 6 bases and the V segment lost 8 bases, leaving 12 bases of the junction unmatched. The CDR3 is made up of 15 amino acids. CDR1 is MDHEN, CDR2 SYDVKM, per germline. Here the CDR3 DNA reads TGTGCCAGCGGTCGGAGGAGCGGGAGTTCCAATGAGCAGTTCTTC. This translates into CASGRRSGSSNEQFF.

This clone was detected once. This chain joins TRBV10-1 and TRBJ1-1; TRBD1 matches at 10 bases. The CDR3 loop spans 13 amino acids. Germline V gives CDR1 WNHNN, CDR2 SYGVQD (reference sequence). V lost 2 bases to trimming and J lost 12 bases; unmatched junction nucleotides: 6. The CDR3 coding sequence is TGCGCCAGCAGTGAGATGGGACAGGGGACAACTTTCTTT. It translates to CASSEMGQGTTFF.

The rearrangement joins TRBV6-5 to TRBJ2-7; 8 bases map to TRBD1. The CDR3 runs 15 residues. Germline assignment: CDR1 MNHEY and CDR2 SVGAGI. V lost 3 bases to trimming and J lost 1 base; unmatched junction nucleotides: 5. The CDR3 sequence is CASSYYGQGSYEQYF. The CDR3, as DNA: TGTGCCAGCAGTTATTACGGACAGGGATCCTACGAGCAGTACTTC.

J is TRBJ1-4 and V is TRBV7-2; the match to TRBD1 covers 9 bases. The germline gives CDR1 SGHTA, CDR2 FQGNSA. The CDR3 has 17 amino acids. The J segment lost 7 bases and the V segment lost 1 base, leaving 10 bases of the junction unmatched. As DNA, the CDR3 is TGTGCCAGCAGCTTAGTAATCGGGGGACAGGGCGGTGAAAAACTGTTTTTT. It codes for CASSLVIGGQGGEKLFF.

The chain is built from TRBV21-1 and TRBJ1-1; the D segment call TRBD1 is taken from the table without a DNA check. TRBV21-1 is flagged as a pseudogene. CDR3 length: 16 residues. In DNA form, the CDR3 reads TGTGCCAGCAGGCACAGGGCCCACTTCCTGAACACTGAAGCTTTCTTT. As protein: CASRHRAHFLNTEAFF.

The V call is TRBV14, the J call TRBJ2-2; TRBD2 is a possible D gene (6 bases). Trimming shortened V by 4 bases and J by 7 bases, and 16 bases separated the two germline ends. The CDR3 length is 15 residues. Germline lookup yields CDR1 SGHDN and CDR2 FVKESK. In nucleotides, the CDR3 is TGTGCCAGCAGCCTACGGGAGCCCCCGAGCGGGGAGCTGTTTTTT. This gives the protein CASSLREPPSGELFF.

This clone appeared once. The J gene is TRBJ2-7, the V gene TRBV6-5; possibly TRBD1 for D (6 bases). Trimming removed 5 bases from V and 6 bases from J, with 17 bases in between. CDR3 length equals 14 residues. Germline V gives CDR1 MNHEY, CDR2 SVGAGI. In DNA, the CDR3 is TGTGCCAGCAGTCCCTCCCGATCAGGGGTCGAGCAGTACTTC. As protein: CASSPSRSGVEQYF.